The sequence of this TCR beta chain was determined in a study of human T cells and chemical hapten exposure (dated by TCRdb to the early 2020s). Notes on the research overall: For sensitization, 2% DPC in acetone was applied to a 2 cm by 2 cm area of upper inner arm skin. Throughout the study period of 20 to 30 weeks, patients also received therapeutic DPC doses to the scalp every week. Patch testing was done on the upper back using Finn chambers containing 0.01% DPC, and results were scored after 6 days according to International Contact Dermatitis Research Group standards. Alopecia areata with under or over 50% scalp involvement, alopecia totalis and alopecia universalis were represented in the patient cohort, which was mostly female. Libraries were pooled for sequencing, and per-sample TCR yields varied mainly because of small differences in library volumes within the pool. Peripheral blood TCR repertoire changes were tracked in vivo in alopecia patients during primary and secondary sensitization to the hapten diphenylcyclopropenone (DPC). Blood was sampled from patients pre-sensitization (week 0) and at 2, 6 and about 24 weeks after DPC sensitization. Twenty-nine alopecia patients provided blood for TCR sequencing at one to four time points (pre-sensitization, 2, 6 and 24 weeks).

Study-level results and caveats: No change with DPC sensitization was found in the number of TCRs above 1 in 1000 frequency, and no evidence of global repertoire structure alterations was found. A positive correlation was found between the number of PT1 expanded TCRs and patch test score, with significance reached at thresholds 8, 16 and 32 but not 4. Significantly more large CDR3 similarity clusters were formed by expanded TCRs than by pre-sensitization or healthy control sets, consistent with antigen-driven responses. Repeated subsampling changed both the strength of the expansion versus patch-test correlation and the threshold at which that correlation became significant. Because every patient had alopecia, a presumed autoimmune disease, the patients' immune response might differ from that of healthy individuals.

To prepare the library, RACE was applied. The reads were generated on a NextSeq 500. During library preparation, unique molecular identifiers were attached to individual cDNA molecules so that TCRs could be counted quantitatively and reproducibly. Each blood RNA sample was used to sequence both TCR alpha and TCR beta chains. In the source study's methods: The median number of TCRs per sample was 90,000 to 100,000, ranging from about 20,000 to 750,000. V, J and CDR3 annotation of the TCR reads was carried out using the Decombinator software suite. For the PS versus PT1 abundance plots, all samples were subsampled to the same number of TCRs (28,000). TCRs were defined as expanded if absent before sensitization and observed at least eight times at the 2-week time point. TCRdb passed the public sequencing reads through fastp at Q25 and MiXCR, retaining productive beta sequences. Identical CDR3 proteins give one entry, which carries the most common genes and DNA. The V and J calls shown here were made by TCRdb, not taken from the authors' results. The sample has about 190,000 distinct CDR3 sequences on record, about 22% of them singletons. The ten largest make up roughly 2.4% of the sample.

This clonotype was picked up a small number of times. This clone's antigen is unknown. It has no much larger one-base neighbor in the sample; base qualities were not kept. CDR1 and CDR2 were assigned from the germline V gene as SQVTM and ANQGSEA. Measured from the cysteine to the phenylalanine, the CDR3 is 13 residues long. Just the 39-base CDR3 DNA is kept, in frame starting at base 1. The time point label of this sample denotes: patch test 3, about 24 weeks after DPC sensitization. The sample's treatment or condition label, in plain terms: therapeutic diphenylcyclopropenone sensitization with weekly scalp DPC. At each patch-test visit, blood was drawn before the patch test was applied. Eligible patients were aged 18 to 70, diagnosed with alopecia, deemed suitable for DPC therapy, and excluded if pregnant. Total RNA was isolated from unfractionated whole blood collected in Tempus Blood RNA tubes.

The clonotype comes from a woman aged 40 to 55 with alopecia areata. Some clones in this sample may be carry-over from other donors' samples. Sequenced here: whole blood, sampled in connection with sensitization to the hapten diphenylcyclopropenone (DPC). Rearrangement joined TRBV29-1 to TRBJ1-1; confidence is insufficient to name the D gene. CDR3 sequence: CTTSRQMNTEAFF. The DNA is TGCACAACATCCCGGCAAATGAACACTGAAGCTTTCTTT.